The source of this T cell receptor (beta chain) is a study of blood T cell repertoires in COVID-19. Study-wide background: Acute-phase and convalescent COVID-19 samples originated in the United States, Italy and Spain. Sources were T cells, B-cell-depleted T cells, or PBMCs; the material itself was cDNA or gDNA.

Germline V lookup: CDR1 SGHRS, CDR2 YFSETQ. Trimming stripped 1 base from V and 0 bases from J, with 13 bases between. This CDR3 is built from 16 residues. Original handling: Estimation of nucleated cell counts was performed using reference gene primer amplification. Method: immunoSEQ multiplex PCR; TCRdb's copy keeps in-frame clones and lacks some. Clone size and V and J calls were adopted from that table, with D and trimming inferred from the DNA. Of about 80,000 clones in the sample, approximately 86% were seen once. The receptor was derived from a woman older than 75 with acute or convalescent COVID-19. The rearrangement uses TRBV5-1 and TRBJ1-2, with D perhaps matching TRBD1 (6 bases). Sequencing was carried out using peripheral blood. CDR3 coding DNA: TGCGCCAGCAGCTTGACCACAGGGAATTCTAACTATGGCTACACCTTC. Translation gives CASSLTTGNSNYGYTF.